The rows below give T cell receptor beta chains drawn from one sample of a study of Tregs in tolerant kidney transplant recipients. Generated by immunoSEQ multiplex PCR, the TCRdb table keeps only in-frame clones and is missing some. This sample carries roughly 80,000 clones, about 91% of them seen once, and the ten largest clones take roughly 1.5%. Specimen: CD4+ T cells from blood (PBMCs), collected 24 months after the transplant. The receptors stem from a human patient who received a combined kidney and bone marrow transplant. Some of the T cells might come from the graft donor. The CDR3 runs from the conserved cysteine through the conserved F or W. Each record gives: V gene, clone size, D gene, J gene, CDR3 DNA, CDR3 protein. D genes are given only for firm matches. Some rows mark clone size as missing; the rest say once, few, many or name a class of expanded clone.

V gene: TRBV11-2
clone size: -
D gene: -
J gene: TRBJ1-6
CDR3 DNA: TGTGCCAGCAGCTCTGTGGGAGGCTATAATTCACCCCTCCACTTT
CDR3 protein: CASSSVGGYNSPLHF

V gene: TRBV5-1
clone size: -
D gene: TRBD1
J gene: TRBJ1-6
CDR3 DNA: TGCGCCAGCAGCTTGTTGGACAGGGGGCGAAGGGGGAATTCCCCCCTCCACTTT
CDR3 protein: CASSLLDRGRRGNSPLHF

V gene: TRBV27
clone size: -
D gene: TRBD1
J gene: TRBJ2-1
CDR3 DNA: TGTGCCAGCACCGGGCCCGGGACAGGGATTGGCAATGAGCAGTTCTTC
CDR3 protein: CASTGPGTGIGNEQFF

V gene: TRBV7-7
clone size: -
D gene: TRBD1
J gene: TRBJ2-7
CDR3 DNA: TGTGCCAGCAGCCCAGCCTACCGGACAGGGAACTACGAGCAGTACTTC
CDR3 protein: CASSPAYRTGNYEQYF

V gene: TRBV5-1
clone size: once
D gene: TRBD1
J gene: TRBJ1-4
CDR3 DNA: TGCGCCAGCAGCTCCGGGACAGGGCTTAATGAAAAACTGTTTTTT
CDR3 protein: CASSSGTGLNEKLFF

V gene: TRBV7-2
clone size: -
D gene: -
J gene: TRBJ2-3
CDR3 DNA: TGTGCCAGCAGCTTATCTCGCAGCGGAGCCGACACAGATACGCAGTATTTT
CDR3 protein: CASSLSRSGADTDTQYF

V gene: TRBV6-5
clone size: -
D gene: -
J gene: TRBJ2-7
CDR3 DNA: TGTGCCAGCAGTAGGACAGCAACCTACGAGCAGTACTTC
CDR3 protein: CASSRTATYEQYF

V gene: TRBV7-6
clone size: -
D gene: -
J gene: TRBJ2-5
CDR3 DNA: TGTGCCAGCAGCTTGTCCGTCGGCCAAGAGACCCAGTACTTC
CDR3 protein: CASSLSVGQETQYF

V gene: TRBV7-2
clone size: -
D gene: TRBD2
J gene: TRBJ2-7
CDR3 DNA: TGTGCCAGCAGCCAAAGCGGGATAAGCTCCTACGAGCAGTACTTC
CDR3 protein: CASSQSGISSYEQYF

V gene: TRBV5-1
clone size: once
D gene: TRBD1
J gene: TRBJ1-1
CDR3 DNA: TGCGCCAGCAGCCCGGGACAGGGGGCGGACACTGAAGCTTTCTTT
CDR3 protein: CASSPGQGADTEAFF

V gene: TRBV30
clone size: -
D gene: -
J gene: TRBJ2-5
CDR3 DNA: TGTGCCTGGAGTGTACGGGGTGGGAGGGAGACCCAGTACTTC
CDR3 protein: CAWSVRGGRETQYF

V gene: TRBV5-1
clone size: -
D gene: TRBD1
J gene: TRBJ2-7
CDR3 DNA: TGCGCCAGCTCGGAGGGACAGGGGTCCTACGAGCAGTACTTC
CDR3 protein: CASSEGQGSYEQYF

V gene: TRBV29-1
clone size: -
D gene: TRBD1
J gene: TRBJ2-7
CDR3 DNA: TGCAGCGTTGCCTATAGACAGGGGAGCTACGAGCAGTACTTC
CDR3 protein: CSVAYRQGSYEQYF

V gene: TRBV2
clone size: -
D gene: TRBD1
J gene: TRBJ2-7
CDR3 DNA: TGTGCCAGCATGGGCAGGGGGCTCGACGAGCAGTACTTC
CDR3 protein: CASMGRGLDEQYF

V gene: TRBV30
clone size: -
D gene: -
J gene: TRBJ1-3
CDR3 DNA: TGTGCCTGGACGCGGGGTTCTGGAAACACCATATATTTT
CDR3 protein: CAWTRGSGNTIYF

V gene: TRBV11-1
clone size: -
D gene: TRBD2
J gene: TRBJ2-3
CDR3 DNA: TGTGCCAGCAGCTTTATACCCAGCGGGGCTTTCACAGATACGCAGTATTTT
CDR3 protein: CASSFIPSGAFTDTQYF

V gene: TRBV29-1
clone size: -
D gene: TRBD1
J gene: TRBJ2-3
CDR3 DNA: TGCAGCGTTGAAGAACACATGGTATCACAGGGGCCCACAGATACGCAGTATTTT
CDR3 protein: CSVEEHMVSQGPTDTQYF

V gene: TRBV29-1
clone size: once
D gene: TRBD1
J gene: TRBJ2-7
CDR3 DNA: TGCAGCTGCCGGAGACAGGGTTTTTACGAGCAGTACTTC
CDR3 protein: CSCRRQGFYEQYF

V gene: TRBV5-1
clone size: -
D gene: TRBD2
J gene: TRBJ2-2
CDR3 DNA: TGCGCCAGCAGCTTGGCTCGCCCTAGCGGGGGGACCGGTAACACCGGGGAGCTGTTTTTT
CDR3 protein: CASSLARPSGGTGNTGELFF

V gene: TRBV5-4
clone size: few
D gene: -
J gene: TRBJ2-2
CDR3 DNA: TGTGCCAGCAGCTTGGTAGTTCCCGGGGAGCTGTTTTTT
CDR3 protein: CASSLVVPGELFF

V gene: TRBV18
clone size: -
D gene: -
J gene: TRBJ2-2
CDR3 DNA: TGTGCCAGCTCACCTCCGGAGGGGACGAACACCGGGGAGCTGTTTTTT
CDR3 protein: CASSPPEGTNTGELFF

V gene: TRBV6-5
clone size: -
D gene: TRBD2
J gene: TRBJ2-7
CDR3 DNA: TGTGCCAGCAGTTTTGGACTAGCGAGCTACGAGCAGTACTTC
CDR3 protein: CASSFGLASYEQYF

V gene: TRBV11-3
clone size: -
D gene: TRBD2
J gene: TRBJ2-7
CDR3 DNA: TGTGCCAGCAGCTTACGACTAGCGGGGGCCTACGAGCAGTACTTC
CDR3 protein: CASSLRLAGAYEQYF

V gene: TRBV2
clone size: few
D gene: TRBD1
J gene: TRBJ1-3
CDR3 DNA: TGTGCCAGCAGTGGGGACAGGGGGCACACCATATATTTT
CDR3 protein: CASSGDRGHTIYF

V gene: TRBV2
clone size: -
D gene: -
J gene: TRBJ1-6
CDR3 DNA: TGTGCCAGCAGTGAAGCGGGGGGCTATAATTCACCCCTCCACTTT
CDR3 protein: CASSEAGGYNSPLHF

V gene: TRBV7-8
clone size: -
D gene: TRBD1
J gene: TRBJ1-1
CDR3 DNA: TGTGCCAGCAGCCCGGGACAGGGCTTGGCTGAAGCTTTCTTT
CDR3 protein: CASSPGQGLAEAFF

V gene: TRBV7-2
clone size: -
D gene: -
J gene: TRBJ1-6
CDR3 DNA: TGTGCCAGCAGCTTAAGGGCAGGGGAAAATTCACCCCTCCACTTT
CDR3 protein: CASSLRAGENSPLHF

V gene: TRBV15
clone size: -
D gene: -
J gene: TRBJ2-3
CDR3 DNA: TGTGCCACCAGCACCGTCCCCCCGTCCCCCGTAGATACGCAGTATTTT
CDR3 protein: CATSTVPPSPVDTQYF

V gene: TRBV7-2
clone size: -
D gene: -
J gene: TRBJ1-2
CDR3 DNA: TGTGCCAGCAGCCCAGTGATCCGGGAACCCTATGGCTACACCTTC
CDR3 protein: CASSPVIREPYGYTF

V gene: TRBV6-1
clone size: -
D gene: -
J gene: TRBJ1-1
CDR3 DNA: TGTGCCAGCAAAACAGGCCCGATGAACACTGAAGCTTTCTTT
CDR3 protein: CASKTGPMNTEAFF

V gene: TRBV19
clone size: -
D gene: -
J gene: TRBJ2-1
CDR3 DNA: TGTGCCAGTAGTAGGTCCGGGGAGCAGTTCTTC
CDR3 protein: CASSRSGEQFF

V gene: TRBV29-1
clone size: once
D gene: -
J gene: TRBJ2-7
CDR3 DNA: TGCAGCGTAGAAACCGGGACAATCGGGCAGTACTTC
CDR3 protein: CSVETGTIGQYF

V gene: TRBV6-1
clone size: few
D gene: -
J gene: TRBJ1-1
CDR3 DNA: TGTGCCAGCAGGCCCCCGGGTTTTGAAGCTTTCTTT
CDR3 protein: CASRPPGFEAFF

V gene: TRBV10-3
clone size: once
D gene: -
J gene: TRBJ2-3
CDR3 DNA: TGTGCCATCAGCTCCGGGTCTAGCACAGATACGCAGTATTTT
CDR3 protein: CAISSGSSTDTQYF

V gene: TRBV4-2
clone size: -
D gene: -
J gene: TRBJ1-6
CDR3 DNA: TGTGCCAGCAGCCTCGCACAGGGAGAGGGGAATTCACCCCTCCACTTT
CDR3 protein: CASSLAQGEGNSPLHF

V gene: TRBV5-4
clone size: -
D gene: -
J gene: TRBJ1-4
CDR3 DNA: TGTGCCAGCAGCCAAGACGGGAGGTTTTCAGCTAATGAAAAACTGTTTTTT
CDR3 protein: CASSQDGRFSANEKLFF

V gene: TRBV4-2
clone size: -
D gene: -
J gene: TRBJ2-7
CDR3 DNA: TGTGCCAGCAGCCAATTGTCATCAGGGCTGTACGAGCAGTACTTC
CDR3 protein: CASSQLSSGLYEQYF

V gene: TRBV4-1
clone size: -
D gene: -
J gene: TRBJ2-3
CDR3 DNA: TGCGCCAGCAGCCAAGTTGGGCTTTTAGATACGCAGTATTTT
CDR3 protein: CASSQVGLLDTQYF

V gene: TRBV4-1
clone size: -
D gene: -
J gene: TRBJ2-5
CDR3 DNA: TGCGCCAGCAGCCGCGGAGAGACCCAGTACTTC
CDR3 protein: CASSRGETQYF

V gene: TRBV5-6
clone size: -
D gene: TRBD1
J gene: TRBJ1-2
CDR3 DNA: TGTGCCAGCAGCGGGGAAGACAGGGGATACCCCTATGGCTACACCTTC
CDR3 protein: CASSGEDRGYPYGYTF

V gene: TRBV21-1
clone size: -
D gene: -
J gene: TRBJ1-2
CDR3 DNA: TGTGCCAGCAGCAAGATTGGGGAGGGGGTTAACTATGGCTACACCTTC
CDR3 protein: CASSKIGEGVNYGYTF

V gene: TRBV5-3
clone size: once
D gene: -
J gene: TRBJ1-1
CDR3 DNA: TGTGCCAGAAGCCAGAGGACTGAAGCTTTCTTT
CDR3 protein: CARSQRTEAFF

V gene: TRBV28
clone size: once
D gene: TRBD1
J gene: TRBJ1-2
CDR3 DNA: TGTGCCAGCAGGAGGGGACAGAACTATGGCTACACCTTC
CDR3 protein: CASRRGQNYGYTF

V gene: TRBV6-1
clone size: -
D gene: -
J gene: TRBJ2-2
CDR3 DNA: TGTGCCAGCAGTGAAGGACGGGCCGGGGAGCTGTTTTTT
CDR3 protein: CASSEGRAGELFF

V gene: TRBV4-2
clone size: -
D gene: -
J gene: TRBJ2-3
CDR3 DNA: TGTGCCAGCAGCCAAGTGCAGGGCACAGATACGCAGTATTTT
CDR3 protein: CASSQVQGTDTQYF

V gene: TRBV28
clone size: -
D gene: -
J gene: TRBJ1-4
CDR3 DNA: TGTGCCAGCAGTTTATCTTGGCAGACTAATGAAAAACTGTTTTTT
CDR3 protein: CASSLSWQTNEKLFF

V gene: TRBV6-5
clone size: -
D gene: TRBD1
J gene: TRBJ2-7
CDR3 DNA: TGTGCCAGCAGTCTCACCGGGACAGGATCCTACGAGCAGTACTTC
CDR3 protein: CASSLTGTGSYEQYF

V gene: TRBV28
clone size: -
D gene: TRBD2
J gene: TRBJ2-1
CDR3 DNA: TGTGCCAGCAGTTTCGGGGGGGGGCCAAATGAGCAGTTCTTC
CDR3 protein: CASSFGGGPNEQFF

V gene: TRBV11-2
clone size: -
D gene: TRBD2
J gene: TRBJ2-5
CDR3 DNA: TGTGCCAGCAGCCCTCTCGCTAGCGGGAGCCGGGAGACCCAGTACTTC
CDR3 protein: CASSPLASGSRETQYF

V gene: TRBV18
clone size: -
D gene: TRBD1
J gene: TRBJ1-2
CDR3 DNA: TGTGCCAGCTCAAGCCTCGCCGGGACAGGGGAAATTAACTATGGCTACACCTTC
CDR3 protein: CASSSLAGTGEINYGYTF

V gene: TRBV4-3
clone size: -
D gene: TRBD1
J gene: TRBJ1-4
CDR3 DNA: TGCGCCAGCAGCCGAACAGGGGGCCTTAATGAAAAACTGTTTTTT
CDR3 protein: CASSRTGGLNEKLFF

V gene: TRBV7-2
clone size: -
D gene: TRBD2
J gene: TRBJ2-7
CDR3 DNA: TGTGCCAGCAGCGCCGCGGGGGGGAGGAGCTACGAGCAGTACTTC
CDR3 protein: CASSAAGGRSYEQYF

V gene: TRBV4-3
clone size: few
D gene: -
J gene: TRBJ1-3
CDR3 DNA: TGCGCCAGCAGCCAAGAGCCCCTTCCGGTTTCTGGAAACACCATATATTTT
CDR3 protein: CASSQEPLPVSGNTIYF